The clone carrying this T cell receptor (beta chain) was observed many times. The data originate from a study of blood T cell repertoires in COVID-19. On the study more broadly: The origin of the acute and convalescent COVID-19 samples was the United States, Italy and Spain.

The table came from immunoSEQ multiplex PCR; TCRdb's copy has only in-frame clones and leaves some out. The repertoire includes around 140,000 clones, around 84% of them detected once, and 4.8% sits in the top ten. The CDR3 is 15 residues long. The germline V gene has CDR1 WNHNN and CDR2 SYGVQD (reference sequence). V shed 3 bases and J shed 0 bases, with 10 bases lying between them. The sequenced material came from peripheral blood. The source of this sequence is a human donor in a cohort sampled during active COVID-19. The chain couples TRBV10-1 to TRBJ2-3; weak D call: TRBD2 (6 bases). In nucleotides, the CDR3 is TGCGCCAGCAGTGATATAGCGGCTAGCACAGATACGCAGTATTTT. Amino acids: CASSDIAASTDTQYF.